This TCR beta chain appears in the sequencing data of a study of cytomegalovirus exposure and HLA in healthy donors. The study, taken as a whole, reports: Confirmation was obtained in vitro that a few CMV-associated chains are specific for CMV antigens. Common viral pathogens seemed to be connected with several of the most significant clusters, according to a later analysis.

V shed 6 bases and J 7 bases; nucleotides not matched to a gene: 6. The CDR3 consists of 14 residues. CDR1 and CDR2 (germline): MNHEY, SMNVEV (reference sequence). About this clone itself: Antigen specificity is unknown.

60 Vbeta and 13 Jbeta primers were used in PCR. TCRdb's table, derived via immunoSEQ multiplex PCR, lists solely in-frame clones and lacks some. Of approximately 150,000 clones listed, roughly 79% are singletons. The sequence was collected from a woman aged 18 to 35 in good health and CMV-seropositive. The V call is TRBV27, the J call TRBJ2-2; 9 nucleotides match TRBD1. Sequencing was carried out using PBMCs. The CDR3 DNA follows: TGTGCCAGCAGCATACAGGGGGCTGGCGGGGAGCTGTTTTTT. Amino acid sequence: CASSIQGAGGELFF.